The sample holds many counts of the clone carrying this TCR beta chain. Its specificity is not known. This sample was included in a study of breast tumors, draining lymph nodes, adjacent tissues. General study findings and limits: Data fit most tumor T cells coming from lymph node, expanding in tumor. Luminal-like breast cancer showed significantly greater tumor-nontumor repertoire similarity than basal-like breast cancer did. Tumor TCR diversity was below lymph nodes but above nontumor tissue.

The germline CDR1 and CDR2 sequences are DFQATT and SNEGSKA (reference sequence). CDR3 length equals 11 residues. Trimming left V 4 bases short and J 7 bases short, with 11 bases between. Samples came from axillary lymph nodes draining the breast cancer. TCRdb reprocessed the multiplex PCR reads via MiXCR and lists one record per CDR3 protein. The data show 130,000 or so distinct CDR3 sequences, 20% to 25% seen once. The sample taken for sequencing was axillary lymph node tissue. The chain joins TRBV20-1 to TRBJ2-7; no clear D. The origin of this receptor is a female donor with breast cancer. Some clones in this sample may be carry-over from other donors' samples. The DNA for the CDR3 is TGCAGTGCTATGGCCTACAGTGAGCAGTACTTC. It codes for CSAMAYSEQYF.